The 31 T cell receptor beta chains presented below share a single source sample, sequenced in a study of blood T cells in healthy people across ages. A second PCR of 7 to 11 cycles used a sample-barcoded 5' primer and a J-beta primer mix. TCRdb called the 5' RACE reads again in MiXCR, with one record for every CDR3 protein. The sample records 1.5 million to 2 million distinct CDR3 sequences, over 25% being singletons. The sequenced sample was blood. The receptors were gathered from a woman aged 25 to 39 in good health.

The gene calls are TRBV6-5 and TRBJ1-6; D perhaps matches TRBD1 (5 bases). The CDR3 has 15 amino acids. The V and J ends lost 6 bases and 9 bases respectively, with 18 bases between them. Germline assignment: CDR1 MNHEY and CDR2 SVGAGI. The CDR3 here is CASSYETGGASPLHF. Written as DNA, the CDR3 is TGTGCCAGCAGCTACGAAACAGGTGGAGCTTCACCCCTCCACTTT.

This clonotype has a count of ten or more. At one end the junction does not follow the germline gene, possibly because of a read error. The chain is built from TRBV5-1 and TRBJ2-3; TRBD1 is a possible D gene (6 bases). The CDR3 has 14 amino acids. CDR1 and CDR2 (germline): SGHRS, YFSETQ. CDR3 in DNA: TGTGCCAGCAGCTCGGGGCAGGGGACAGATACGCAGTATTTT. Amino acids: CASSSGQGTDTQYF.

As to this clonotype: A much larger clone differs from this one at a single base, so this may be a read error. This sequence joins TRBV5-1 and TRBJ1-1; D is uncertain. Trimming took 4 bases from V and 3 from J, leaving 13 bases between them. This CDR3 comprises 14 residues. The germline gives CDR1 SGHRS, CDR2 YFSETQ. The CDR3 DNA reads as TGCGCCAGCAGCCGGGAGGTGAGGGACACTGAAGCTTTCTTT. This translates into CASSREVRDTEAFF. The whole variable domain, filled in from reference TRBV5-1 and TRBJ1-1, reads KAGVTQTPRYLIKTRGQQVTLSCSPISGHRSVSWYQQTPGQGLQFLFEYFSETQRNKGNFPGRFSGRQFSNSRSEMNVSTLELGDSALYLCASSREVRDTEAFFGQGTRLTVV.

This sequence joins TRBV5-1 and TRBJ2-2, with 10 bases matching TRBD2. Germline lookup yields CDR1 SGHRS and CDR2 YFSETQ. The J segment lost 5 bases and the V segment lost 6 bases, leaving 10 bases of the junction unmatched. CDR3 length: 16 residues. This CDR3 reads CASNDIAGGITGELFF. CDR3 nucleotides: TGCGCCAGCAACGACATAGCGGGGGGCATAACCGGGGAGCTGTTTTTT. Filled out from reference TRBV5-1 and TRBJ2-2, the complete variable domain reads KAGVTQTPRYLIKTRGQQVTLSCSPISGHRSVSWYQQTPGQGLQFLFEYFSETQRNKGNFPGRFSGRQFSNSRSEMNVSTLELGDSALYLCASNDIAGGITGELFFGEGSRLTVL.

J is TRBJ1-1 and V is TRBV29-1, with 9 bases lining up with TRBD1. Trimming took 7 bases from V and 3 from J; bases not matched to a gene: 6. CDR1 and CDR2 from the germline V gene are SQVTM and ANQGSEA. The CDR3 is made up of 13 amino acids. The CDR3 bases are TGCAGCGAGAGGGACAGGGTAGACACTGAAGCTTTCTTT. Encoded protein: CSERDRVDTEAFF.

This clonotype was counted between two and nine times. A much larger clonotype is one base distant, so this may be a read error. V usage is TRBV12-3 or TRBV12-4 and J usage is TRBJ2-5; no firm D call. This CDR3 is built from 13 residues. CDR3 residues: CAGSQDLQETQYF. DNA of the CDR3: TGTGCCGGCAGCCAGGATCTTCAAGAGACCCAGTACTTC.

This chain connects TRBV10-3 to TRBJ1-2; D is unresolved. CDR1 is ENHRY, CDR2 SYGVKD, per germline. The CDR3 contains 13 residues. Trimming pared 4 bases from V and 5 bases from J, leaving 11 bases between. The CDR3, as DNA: TGTGCCATCAGTGTACAGATGGTTTATGGCTACACCTTC. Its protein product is CAISVQMVYGYTF.

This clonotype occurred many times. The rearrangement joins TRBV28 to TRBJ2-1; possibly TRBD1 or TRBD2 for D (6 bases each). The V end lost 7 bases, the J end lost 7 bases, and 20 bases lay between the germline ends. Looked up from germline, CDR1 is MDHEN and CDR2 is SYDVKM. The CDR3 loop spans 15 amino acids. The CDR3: CASNTPGGVLNEQFF. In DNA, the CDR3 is TGTGCCAGCAACACCCCCGGGGGCGTATTGAATGAGCAGTTCTTC.

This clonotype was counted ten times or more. The DNA for the CDR3 is TGTGCCAGCAGAACGGGCAGGGTAGGGATGGGCTACACCTTC. Translating gives CASRTGRVGMGYTF. The chain joins TRBV2 to TRBJ1-2; perhaps TRBD1 as D (5 bases). Trimming cost V 6 bases and J 8 bases, with 19 bases left between them. Germline-derived CDR1 and CDR2 are SNHLY and FYNNEI. This CDR3 is 14 amino acids long.

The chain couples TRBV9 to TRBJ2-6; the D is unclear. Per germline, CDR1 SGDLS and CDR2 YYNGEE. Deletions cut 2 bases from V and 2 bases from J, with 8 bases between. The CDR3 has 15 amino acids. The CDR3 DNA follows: TGTGCCAGCAGCGTTTCAGGAACTGGGGCCAACGTCCTGACTTTC. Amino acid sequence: CASSVSGTGANVLTF.

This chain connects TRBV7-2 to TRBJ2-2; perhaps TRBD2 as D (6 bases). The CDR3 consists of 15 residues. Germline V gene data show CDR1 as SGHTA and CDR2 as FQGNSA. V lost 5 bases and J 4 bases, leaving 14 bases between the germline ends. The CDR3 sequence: CASSRSGSPTGELFF. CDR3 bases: TGTGCCAGCAGCCGGAGCGGGTCTCCCACCGGGGAGCTGTTTTTT. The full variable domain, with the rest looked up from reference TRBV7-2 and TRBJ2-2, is GAGVSQSPSNKVTEKGKDVELRCDPISGHTALYWYRQSLGQGLEFLIYFQGNSAPDKSGLPSDRFSAERTGGSVSTLTIQRTQQEDSAVYLCASSRSGSPTGELFFGEGSRLTVL.

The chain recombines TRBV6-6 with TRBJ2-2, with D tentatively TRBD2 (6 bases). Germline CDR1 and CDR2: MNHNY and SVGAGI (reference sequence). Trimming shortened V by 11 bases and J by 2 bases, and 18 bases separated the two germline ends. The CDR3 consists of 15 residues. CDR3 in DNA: TGTGCCGCACGGAGGGGTGGAACTAACACCGGGGAGCTGTTTTTT. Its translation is CAARRGGTNTGELFF.

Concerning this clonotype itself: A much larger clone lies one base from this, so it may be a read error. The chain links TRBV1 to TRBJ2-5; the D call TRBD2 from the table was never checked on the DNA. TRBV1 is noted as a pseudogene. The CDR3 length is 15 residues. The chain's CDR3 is CISSQMGRGQETQYF. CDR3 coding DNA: TGCATCAGCAGCCAAATGGGCCGTGGTCAAGAGACCCAGTACTTC.

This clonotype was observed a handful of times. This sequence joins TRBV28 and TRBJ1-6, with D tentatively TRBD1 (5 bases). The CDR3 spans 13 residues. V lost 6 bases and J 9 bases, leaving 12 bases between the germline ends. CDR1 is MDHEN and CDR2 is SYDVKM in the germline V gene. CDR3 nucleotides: TGTGCCAGCAGAGTCCAGGGAGGTTCACCCCTCCACTTT. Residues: CASRVQGGSPLHF.

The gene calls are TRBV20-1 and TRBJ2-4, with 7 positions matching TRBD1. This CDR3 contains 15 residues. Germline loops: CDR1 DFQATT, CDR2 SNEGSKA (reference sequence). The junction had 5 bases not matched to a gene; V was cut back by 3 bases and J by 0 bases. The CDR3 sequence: CSASGTELAKNIQYF. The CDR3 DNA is TGCAGTGCTAGCGGGACAGAGCTAGCCAAAAACATTCAGTACTTC.

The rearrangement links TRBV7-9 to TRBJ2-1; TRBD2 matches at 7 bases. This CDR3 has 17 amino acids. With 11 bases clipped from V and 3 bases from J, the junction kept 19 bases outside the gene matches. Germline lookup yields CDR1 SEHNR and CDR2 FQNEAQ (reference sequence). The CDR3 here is CAVYSPVGGGNYNEQFF. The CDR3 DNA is TGTGCCGTCTACTCACCGGTCGGGGGAGGGAACTACAATGAGCAGTTCTTC.

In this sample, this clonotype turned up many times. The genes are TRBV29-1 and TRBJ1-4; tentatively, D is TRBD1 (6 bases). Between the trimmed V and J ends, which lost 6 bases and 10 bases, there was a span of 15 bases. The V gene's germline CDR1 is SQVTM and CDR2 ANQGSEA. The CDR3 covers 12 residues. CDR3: CSVGAGVGKLFF. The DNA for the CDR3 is TGCAGCGTCGGGGCAGGGGTCGGAAAACTGTTTTTT.

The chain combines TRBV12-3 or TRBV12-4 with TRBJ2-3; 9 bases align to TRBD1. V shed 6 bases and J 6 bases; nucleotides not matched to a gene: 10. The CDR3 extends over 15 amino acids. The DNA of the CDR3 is TGTGCCAGCAGGTACTCGGGACAGGGAACCGATACGCAGTATTTT. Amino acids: CASRYSGQGTDTQYF.

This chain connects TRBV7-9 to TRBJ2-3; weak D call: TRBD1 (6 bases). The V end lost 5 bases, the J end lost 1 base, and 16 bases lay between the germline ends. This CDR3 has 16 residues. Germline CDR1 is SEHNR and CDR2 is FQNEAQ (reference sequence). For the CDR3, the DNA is TGTGCCAGCAGCCCTCCCGGACAGAGACGCACAGATACGCAGTATTTT. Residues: CASSPPGQRRTDTQYF.

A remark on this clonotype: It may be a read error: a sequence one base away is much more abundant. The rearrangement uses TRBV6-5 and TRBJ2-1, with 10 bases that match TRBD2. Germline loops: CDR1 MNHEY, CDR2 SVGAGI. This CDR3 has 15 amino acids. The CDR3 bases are TGTGCCGGCAGCGATCCTAGCGGGAGAACGGTTGAGCAGTTCTTC. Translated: CAGSDPSGRTVEQFF.

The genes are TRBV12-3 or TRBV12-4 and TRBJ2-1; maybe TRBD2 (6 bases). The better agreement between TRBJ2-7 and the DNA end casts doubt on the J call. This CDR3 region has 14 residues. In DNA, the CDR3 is TGTGCCAGCAGTATTCCCGGGACTTACAATGAGCAGTACTTC. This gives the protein CASSIPGTYNEQYF.

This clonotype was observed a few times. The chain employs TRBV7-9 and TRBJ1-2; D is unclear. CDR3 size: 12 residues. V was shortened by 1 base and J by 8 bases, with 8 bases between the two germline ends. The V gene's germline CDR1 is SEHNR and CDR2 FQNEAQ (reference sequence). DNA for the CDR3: TGTGCCAGCAGCTTAGTCCACAGCGGCTACACCTTC. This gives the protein CASSLVHSGYTF.

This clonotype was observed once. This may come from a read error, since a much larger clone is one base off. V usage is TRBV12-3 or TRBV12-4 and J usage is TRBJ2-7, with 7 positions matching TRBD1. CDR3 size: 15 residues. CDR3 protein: CASSAQGLGGYEQDF. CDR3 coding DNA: TGTGCCAGCAGTGCACAGGGGTTAGGGGGCTACGAGCAGGACTTC.

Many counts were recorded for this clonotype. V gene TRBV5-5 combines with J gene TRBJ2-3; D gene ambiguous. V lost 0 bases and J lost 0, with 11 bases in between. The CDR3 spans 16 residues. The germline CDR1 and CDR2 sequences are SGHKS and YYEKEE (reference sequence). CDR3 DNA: TGTGCCAGCAGCTTGGAGGTGCGTACTAGCACAGATACGCAGTATTTT. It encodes CASSLEVRTSTDTQYF.

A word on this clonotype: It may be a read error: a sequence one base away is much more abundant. Here the CDR3 reads CRALTGAYGYTF. The CDR3 coding sequence is TGCAGGGCTCTAACCGGGGCCTATGGCTACACCTTC. This sequence joins TRBV20-1 and TRBJ1-2, with D tentatively TRBD1 (5 bases). CDR3 size: 12 residues. The V gene's germline CDR1 is DFQATT and CDR2 SNEGSKA (reference sequence).

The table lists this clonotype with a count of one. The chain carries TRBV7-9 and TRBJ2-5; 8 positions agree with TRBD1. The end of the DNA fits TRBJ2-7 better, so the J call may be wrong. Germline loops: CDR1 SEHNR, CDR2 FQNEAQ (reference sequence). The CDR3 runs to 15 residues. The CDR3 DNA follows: TGTGCCAGCAGCCCGCGGACAGGGACCTACTACGAGCAGTACTTC. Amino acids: CASSPRTGTYYEQYF.

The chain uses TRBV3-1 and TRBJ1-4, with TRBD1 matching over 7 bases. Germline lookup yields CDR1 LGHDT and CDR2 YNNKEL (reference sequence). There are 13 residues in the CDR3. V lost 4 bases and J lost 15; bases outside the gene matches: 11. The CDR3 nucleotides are TGTGCCAGCAGCCCCGACAGGGACCGGGATTTGTTTTTT. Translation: CASSPDRDRDLFF.

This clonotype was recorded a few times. CDR3 in DNA: TGTGCCAGCAGCGCAAGGGACAGGGTAGGCAATGAGCAGTTCTTC. It yields the protein CASSARDRVGNEQFF. The chain is built from TRBV7-9 and TRBJ2-1; 9 bases map to TRBD1. Trimming at V came to 5 bases and at J to 6 bases, leaving 8 bases not matched to a gene. Germline V lookup: CDR1 SEHNR, CDR2 FQNEAQ (reference sequence). CDR3 size: 15 residues.

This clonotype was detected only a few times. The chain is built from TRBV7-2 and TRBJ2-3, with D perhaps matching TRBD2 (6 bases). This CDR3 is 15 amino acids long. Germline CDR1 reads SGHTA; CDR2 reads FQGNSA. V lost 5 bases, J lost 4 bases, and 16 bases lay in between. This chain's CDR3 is CASSRASDRSDTQYF. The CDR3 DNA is TGTGCCAGCAGCCGAGCTAGCGATCGGTCAGATACGCAGTATTTT.

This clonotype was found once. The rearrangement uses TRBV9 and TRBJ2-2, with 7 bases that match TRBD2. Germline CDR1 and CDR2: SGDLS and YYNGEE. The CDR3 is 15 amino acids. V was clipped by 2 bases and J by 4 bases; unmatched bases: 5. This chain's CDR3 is CASSVKRETTGELFF. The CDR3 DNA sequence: TGTGCCAGCAGCGTCAAGCGGGAAACCACCGGGGAGCTGTTTTTT.

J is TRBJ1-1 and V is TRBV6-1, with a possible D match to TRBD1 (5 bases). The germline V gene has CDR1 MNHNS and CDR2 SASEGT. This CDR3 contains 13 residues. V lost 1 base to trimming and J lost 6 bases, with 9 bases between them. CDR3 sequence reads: CASSEGGVAEAFF. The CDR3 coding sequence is TGTGCCAGCAGTGAAGGAGGGGTGGCTGAAGCTTTCTTT.